The next 9 T cell receptor beta chains were all read from a single sample in a study of tumor and adjacent non-tumor tissue in lung cancer. Three rounds of nested PCR, following a modified ARM-PCR protocol, produced the TCRbeta library. TCRdb re-called the multiplex PCR reads with MiXCR, one entry per CDR3 protein. The sample lists about 90,000 distinct CDR3 sequences; 75% to 85% were seen once. No cell sorting was done before RNA was extracted from the tissue. This non-tumor lung sample came from over 3 cm beyond the tumor edge. Material for sequencing was distant non-tumor lung tissue. The receptor set was obtained from a woman in her 50s with non-small cell lung cancer.

The CDR3 reads CAWAGGSGNTIYF. In DNA, the CDR3 is TGTGCCTGGGCAGGGGGCTCTGGAAACACCATATATTTT. The chain joins TRBV30 to TRBJ1-3; 7 bases agree with TRBD1. In germline, CDR1 is GTSNPN, CDR2 SVGIG (reference sequence). Unmatched junction bases numbered 1, after V lost 5 bases and J lost 0 bases. The CDR3 is 13 residues long.

Points on this clonotype: Since the CDR3 does not end with the conserved phenylalanine or tryptophan, this likely comes from a read error. V and J are TRBV15 and TRBJ2-3; TRBD2 aligns across 13 bases. The CDR3 runs 21 residues. Unmatched junction bases numbered 15, after V lost 0 bases and J lost 3 bases. Germline CDR1 is LNHNV and CDR2 is YYDKDF (reference sequence). DNA of the CDR3: TGTGCCACCAGCAGAGATGATGGGGGGACTAGCGGGACTTATCCGACAGATACGCAGTATGTT. Translating it yields CATSRDDGGTSGTYPTDTQYV.

With regard to this clonotype: The junction shows a germline mismatch at one end, possibly a read error. This rearrangement joins TRBV12-3 or TRBV12-4 to TRBJ2-2, with 10 bases fitting TRBD1. This CDR3 has 16 residues. CDR3 sequence reads: CASSLRTGGNTGELFF. Here the CDR3 DNA reads TGTGCCAGCAGTCTCAGGACAGGGGGGAACACCGGGGAACTGTTTTTT.

Concerning this clonotype: A junction boundary mismatches the germline segment, possibly from a read error. This chain connects TRBV29-1 to TRBJ1-2; 7 bases match TRBD1. The CDR3 is 14 residues long. In germline, CDR1 is SQVTM, CDR2 ANQGSEA. CDR3 bases: TGCAGCCTTGAACCCGGTGACAGGGCTTACGGCTACACCTTC. This sequence encodes CSLEPGDRAYGYTF.

Only a few counts were recorded for this clonotype. This chain joins TRBV20-1 and TRBJ2-2; maybe TRBD1 (6 bases). This CDR3 comprises 14 residues. CDR1 and CDR2 (germline): DFQATT, SNEGSKA (reference sequence). V was clipped by 3 bases and J by 3 bases, with 11 bases between them. CDR3 amino acids: CSASRDTYTGELFF. CDR3 DNA sequence: TGCAGTGCTAGTCGGGACACCTACACCGGGGAGCTGTTTTTT.

This clonotype was seen ten or more times. This chain connects TRBV6-6 to TRBJ1-1; 11 nucleotides line up with TRBD1. There are 14 residues in the CDR3. Per the germline V gene, CDR1 is MNHNY and CDR2 is SVGAGI (reference sequence). Germline trimming cut 6 bases from V and 7 bases from J; bases unmatched to any gene: 7. The CDR3 sequence is CASRGPGQGVEAFF. The CDR3 DNA follows: TGTGCCAGCAGGGGGCCGGGACAGGGGGTTGAAGCTTTCTTT.

The chain recombines TRBV6-4 with TRBJ2-3, with 9 bases matching TRBD2. Germline V lookup: CDR1 MRHNA, CDR2 SNTAGT. The V segment lost 0 bases and the J segment 15 bases; nucleotides outside the gene matches: 13. The CDR3 loop spans 15 amino acids. The CDR3 loop reads CASSDSSGSIDMQYF. CDR3 DNA: TGTGCCAGCAGTGACTCTAGCGGGAGCATAGATATGCAATATTTT.

A remark on this clonotype: The junction shows a germline mismatch at one end, possibly a read error. The chain uses TRBV11-2 and TRBJ1-5; no firm D call. CDR1 and CDR2 from the germline V gene are SGHAT and FQNNGV. The CDR3 loop spans 13 amino acids. DNA for the CDR3: TGTGCCAGCAACTTAGATCTTCGGCAGCCCCAGCATTTT. This translates into CASNLDLRQPQHF.

A remark on this clonotype: One end of the junction fails to match germline, which may point to a read error. The V gene is TRBV12-3 or TRBV12-4, the J gene TRBJ1-4; TRBD1 might be the D (6 bases). This CDR3 region has 16 residues. CDR3 sequence (DNA): TGTACCAGCCACCCCCACAAAATAGGGGGAGGAGAAAAACCGTTTTTT. Translation: CTSHPHKIGGGEKPFF.